This entry features one T cell receptor (beta chain) sequence. The target of this receptor is not known. No much larger clone is present one base from it, and per-base qualities are unavailable. The treatment or condition label of this sample denotes: oral pan-JAK inhibitor, 5-10 mg twice daily. Lesional scalp punch biopsies and peripheral blood were collected from alopecia areata patients. PBMCs were isolated by density centrifugation and stained for CD3, CD4 and CD8, and CD4+ and CD8+ T cells were sorted on a FACSAria. This record belongs to a study of CD8+ T cells in alopecia areata listed by TCRdb under 2018. With respect to the entire study: The treated patients took part in an open-label pilot trial in which moderate-to-severe alopecia areata was treated with oral tofacitinib at 5 to 10 mg twice daily. Tofacitinib was administered for 6 to 18 months, and 6 months of follow-up off drug were then conducted to assess delayed response and recurrence. The SALT score, which quantifies the percentage of affected scalp surface area, was used to measure disease severity in treated patients. High-throughput TCRbeta sequencing was used to examine T cell clonal expansion in alopecia areata in both the C3H/HeJ mouse model and human patients. On the human side, TCRbeta sequencing was run on scalp tissue and on sorted CD4+ and CD8+ peripheral blood T cells from healthy controls and from alopecia areata patients with either patchy or totalis/universalis disease. Biopsies were taken from tofacitinib-treated patients at baseline and at 4 and 24 weeks of treatment, and a later scalp biopsy was taken in several of the tofacitinib-treated patients. Clonality in the scalp was compared among normal scalp (n=4), patchy alopecia areata scalp (n=8), and alopecia totalis/universalis scalp (n=8). The RNA source kit depended on sample type: the PAXgene miRNA kit for fixed scalp, the miRNeasy kit for PBMCs, and the RNeasy kit for mouse skin. TCRbeta CDR3 regions were amplified by immunoSEQ multiplex PCR using 35 Vbeta forward and 13 Jbeta reverse primers. The paper as a whole reports these results and caveats: The treated cohort was small, with a single nonresponder, so links between baseline CD8+ expansion and response need larger studies. During tofacitinib treatment, many expanded lesional clones remained in scalp and blood, and this persistence may partly explain relapse after treatment is stopped. Compared with normal scalp, lesional scalp had higher clonality and more expanded CD8+ clones, particularly in alopecia totalis/universalis, a pattern that suggests antigenic drive. With tofacitinib, both scalp clonality and the number of expanded CD8+ clones among the top 100 scalp clones went down significantly. Scalp TCR repertoire analysis is complicated because resident alphabeta T cells in normal human skin are also sequenced, whereas mouse skin is dominated by gammadelta T cells. Compared with mice, TCR sequences shared between patients were less clear, possibly partly because of HLA diversity across the patient population.

Library prep was done by the immunoSEQ multiplex PCR assay. For TCR sequencing, RNA was extracted from every sample and reverse transcribed into cDNA to serve as template. SuperScript III was used for first-strand cDNA synthesis, primed with a 2:1 mix of oligo-dT and random hexamers. A synthetic immune receptor repertoire was used to measure amplification bias, and any remaining bias was corrected computationally. In the authors' own workflow: Raw reads were preprocessed for error removal, and CDR3 was defined according to IMGT conventions as running from the conserved cysteine to phenylalanine. Clonality was computed as 1 minus the Shannon entropy, with the entropy normalized by log2 of the number of productive unique TCRs. Whether scalp clones were CD4 or CD8 was inferred by matching scalp TCRbeta sequences against CD4 and CD8 repertoires sorted from blood. TCRdb retrieved this table from immuneACCESS and kept in-frame rearrangements only. Not all clones are present; in checked studies, unresolved V genes account for under half, and no reason is known for the remainder. That table furnishes V, J and clone size, whereas the DNA furnished D and trimming. This sample comprises approximately 210,000 clones, under 70% of them detected only once. The ten largest clones capture 0.95% to 1.5% of the sample.

The TCR was taken from a human donor with alopecia areata. This specimen consisted of CD4+ T cells sorted from blood, obtained around week 46, from a patient treated with tofacitinib.

The nucleotides are TGCAGCGTCTTCGATGAGGGGAGCTATGGCTACACCTTC. Translated, it gives CSVFDEGSYGYTF. The V gene is TRBV29-1 and the J gene is TRBJ1-2; TRBD1 is a weak D gene call, 5 bases matching. The CDR3 runs 13 residues from the cysteine to the phenylalanine. Only CDR3 DNA is held: 39 bases, read in frame from base 1. CDR1 SQVTM and CDR2 ANQGSEA are derived from the germline V gene. V is reduced by 6 bases and J by 4 bases, leaving a spacing of 15 bases between them.